This TCR beta chain came from a study of blood T cells in healthy people across ages (dated by TCRdb to between 2015 and 2016). About the study as a whole: Template switching captured roughly one uniquely barcoded TCR beta cDNA molecule per two T cells in model experiments. Age-related changes in TCR beta repertoire diversity were measured in the study by deep sequencing normalized with unique cDNA molecular identifiers. Four age groups were formed from the donors: young (average roughly 15 years), middle-aged (approximately 40), aged (62) and long-lived (approximately 80). To avoid experimental bias, donors of different ages were distributed randomly across sequencing lanes. For two donors (one aged 18 to 29 and one aged 80 or older), the study analyzed two additional independent replicas of 1 million unique cDNA reads from the same blood draw. Overall study results and their limits: Compared with the aged group, the long-lived group had more naive CD4+ T cells, fewer expanded clones and increased TCR diversity, a pattern suggesting age selection. As age increased, observed TCR beta diversity per million T cells dropped in a roughly linear way, and a significant reduction was already evident by age around 41. The CMV infection status of donors was not known, potentially confounding age-related changes in expanded clonotypes. Since profiling was done on bulk unsorted PBMCs, naive and antigen-experienced compartments could not be conclusively compared. There was a strong correlation between observed TCR beta diversity and the percentage of naive T cells measured by flow cytometry. Estimates of total diversity from one million sequenced T cells were regarded as lower bounds and underestimates.

This clonotype was found a few times. Which antigen it targets is not known. A much larger clone differs by one base, so this may be a read error. The donors were around 39 Caucasian individuals from Russia, aged about 6 to 100 years, who were systemically healthy. Around 10 milliliters of peripheral blood were collected from each donor into EDTA-treated Vacutainer tubes. PBMCs were isolated by Ficoll-Paque density-gradient centrifugation, with at least 6 million obtained per sample. Total RNA, at least 5 micrograms per sample, was extracted from PBMCs with Trizol reagent. For every donor, an aliquot of PBMCs went through flow cytometry to measure the percentages of naive CD45RAhigh/CD27high T cells. Library construction relied on 5' RACE. The instrument was an Illumina HiSeq 2500. A second PCR of roughly 7 to 11 cycles was performed with a sample-barcoded 5' primer and a J-beta primer mix. A template-switch 5' adaptor carrying 12 random nucleotides introduced a unique molecular identifier onto each TCR beta cDNA molecule. Each sample yielded at least 2.5 million CDR3-containing paired-end reads. First-strand cDNA was synthesized from all RNA with the Mint cDNA synthesis kit, primed by a TRBC-specific oligonucleotide. Following uracil-DNA glycosylase treatment, all cDNA underwent a first 18-cycle PCR with the universal primers M1SS and BC2_uni_R. Turning to the authors' computational methods: Each sample was normalized by randomly selecting 1 million high-quality reads, each carrying a distinct molecular identifier. Reads with shared molecular identifiers were discarded instead of being binned into consensus sequences. MiTCR, set to a Q25 quality threshold and the strictest error-elimination algorithm, was used for CDR3 identification, clonotype clustering and error correction. Lower-bound total TCR beta diversity was estimated with a nonparametric unseen species model using Euler transformation. TCRdb passed the public sequencing reads through fastp at Q25 and MiXCR, retaining productive beta sequences. Rows with one shared CDR3 protein collapse into an entry with the most common genes and DNA. The V and J calls, along with clone size, are taken from TCRdb and not from the paper's own processing. This sample holds around 670,000 distinct CDR3 sequences; about 30% were observed only once. The ten top clones hold around a sixth of the sample.

According to the germline V gene (reference sequence), CDR1 reads DFQATT and CDR2 reads SNEGSKA. From the cysteine up to the phenylalanine, the CDR3 has a length of 15 residues. Of the read, only the CDR3 DNA is kept; its 45 bases are in frame from base 1. Relative to germline, V is missing 3 bases and J is missing 2 bases, with 5 bases of the junction outside any gene match. Sample: blood. This receptor was taken from a woman older than 75 in good health. The V gene is TRBV20-1 and the J gene is TRBJ2-1; 9 central nucleotides agree with TRBD1. The nucleotide sequence reads as follows: TGCAGTGCTAGGGGTCGGACAGGGGCCTACAATGAGCAGTTCTTC. Translated, it gives CSARGRTGAYNEQFF.